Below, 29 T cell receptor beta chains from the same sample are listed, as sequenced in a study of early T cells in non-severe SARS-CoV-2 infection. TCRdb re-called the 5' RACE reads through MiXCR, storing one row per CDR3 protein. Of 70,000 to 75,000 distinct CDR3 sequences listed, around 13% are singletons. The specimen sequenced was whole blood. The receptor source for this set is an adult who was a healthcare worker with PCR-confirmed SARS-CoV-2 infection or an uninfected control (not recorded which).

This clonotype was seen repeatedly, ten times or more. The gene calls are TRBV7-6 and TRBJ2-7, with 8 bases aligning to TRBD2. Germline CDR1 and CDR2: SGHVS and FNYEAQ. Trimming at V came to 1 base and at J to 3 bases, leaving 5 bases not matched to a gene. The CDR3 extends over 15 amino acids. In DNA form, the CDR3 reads TGTGCCAGCAGCTTAGGGCGGGGGGCCCTCTACGAGCAGTACTTC. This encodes CASSLGRGALYEQYF. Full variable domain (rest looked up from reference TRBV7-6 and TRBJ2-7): GAGVSQSPRYKVTKRGQDVALRCDPISGHVSLYWYRQALGQGPEFLTYFNYEAQQDKSGLPNDRFSAERPEGSISTLTIQRTEQRDSAMYRCASSLGRGALYEQYFGPGTRLTVT.

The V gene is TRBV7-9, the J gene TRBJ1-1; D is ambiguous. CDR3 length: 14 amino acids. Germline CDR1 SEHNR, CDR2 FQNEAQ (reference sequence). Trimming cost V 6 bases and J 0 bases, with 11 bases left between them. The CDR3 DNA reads TGTGCCAGCAGGGAGGTTTCGATGAACACTGAAGCTTTCTTT. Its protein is CASREVSMNTEAFF.

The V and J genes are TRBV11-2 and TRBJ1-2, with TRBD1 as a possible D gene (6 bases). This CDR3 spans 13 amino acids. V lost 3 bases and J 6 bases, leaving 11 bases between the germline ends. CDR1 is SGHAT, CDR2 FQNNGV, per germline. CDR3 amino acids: CASSFVRDNGYTF. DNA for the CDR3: TGTGCCAGCAGCTTCGTCAGGGACAATGGCTACACCTTC.

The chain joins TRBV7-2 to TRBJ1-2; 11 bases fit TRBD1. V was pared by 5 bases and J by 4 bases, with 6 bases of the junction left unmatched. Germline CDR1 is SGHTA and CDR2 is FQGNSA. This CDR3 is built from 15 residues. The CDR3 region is CASSKGTGGPYGYTF. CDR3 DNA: TGTGCCAGCAGCAAAGGGACAGGGGGACCCTATGGCTACACCTTC.

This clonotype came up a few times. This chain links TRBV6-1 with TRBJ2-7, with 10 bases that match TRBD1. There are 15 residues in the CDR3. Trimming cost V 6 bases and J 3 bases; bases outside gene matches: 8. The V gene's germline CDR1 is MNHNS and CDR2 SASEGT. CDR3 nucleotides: TGTGCCAGCAGCCCCCGCGGGACAGGGGACTACGAGCAGTACTTC. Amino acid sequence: CASSPRGTGDYEQYF.

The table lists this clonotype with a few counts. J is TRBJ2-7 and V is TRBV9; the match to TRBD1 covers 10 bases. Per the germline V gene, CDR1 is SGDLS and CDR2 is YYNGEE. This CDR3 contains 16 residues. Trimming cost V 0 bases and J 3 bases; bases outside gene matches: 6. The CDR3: CASSVAGTGDLYEQYF. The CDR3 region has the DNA TGTGCCAGCAGCGTAGCCGGGACAGGGGACCTCTACGAGCAGTACTTC. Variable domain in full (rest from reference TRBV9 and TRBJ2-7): DSGVTQTPKHLITATGQRVTLRCSPRSGDLSVYWYQQSLDQGLQFLIQYYNGEERAKGNILERFSAQQFPDLHSELNLSSLELGDSALYFCASSVAGTGDLYEQYFGPGTRLTVT.

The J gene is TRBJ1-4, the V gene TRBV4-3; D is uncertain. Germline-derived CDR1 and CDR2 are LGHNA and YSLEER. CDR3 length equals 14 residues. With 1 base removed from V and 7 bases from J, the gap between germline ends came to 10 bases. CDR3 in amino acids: CASSQGGPAEKLFF. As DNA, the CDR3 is TGCGCCAGCAGCCAAGGTGGGCCAGCTGAAAAACTGTTTTTT.

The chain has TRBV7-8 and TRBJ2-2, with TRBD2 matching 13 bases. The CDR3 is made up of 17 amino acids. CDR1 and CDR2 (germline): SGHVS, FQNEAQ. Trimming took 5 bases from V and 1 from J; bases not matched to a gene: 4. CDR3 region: CASSRGTSGMNTGELFF. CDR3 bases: TGTGCCAGCAGCCGAGGGACTAGCGGGATGAACACCGGGGAGCTGTTTTTT.

The CDR3, as DNA: TGTGCCAGCAGACAGTACTGGGGAGAAGCTTTCTTT. Protein product: CASRQYWGEAFF. The chain is built from TRBV2 and TRBJ1-1; D is undetermined. This CDR3 has 12 residues. Trimming pared 6 bases from V and 8 bases from J, leaving 13 bases between. Germline lookup yields CDR1 SNHLY and CDR2 FYNNEI.

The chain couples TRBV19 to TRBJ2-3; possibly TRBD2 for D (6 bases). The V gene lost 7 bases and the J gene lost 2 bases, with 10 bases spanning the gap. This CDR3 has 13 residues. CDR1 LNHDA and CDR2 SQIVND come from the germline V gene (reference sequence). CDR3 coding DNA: TGTGCCAGTAAGGAGCGGGCCACAGATACGCAGTATTTT. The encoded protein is CASKERATDTQYF.

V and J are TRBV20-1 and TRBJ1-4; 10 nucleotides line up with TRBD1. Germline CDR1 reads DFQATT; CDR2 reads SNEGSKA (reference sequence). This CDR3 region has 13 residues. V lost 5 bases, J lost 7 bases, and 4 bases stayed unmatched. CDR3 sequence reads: CSAAGQGSEKLFF. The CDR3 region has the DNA TGCAGTGCTGCGGGACAGGGGTCTGAAAAACTGTTTTTT.

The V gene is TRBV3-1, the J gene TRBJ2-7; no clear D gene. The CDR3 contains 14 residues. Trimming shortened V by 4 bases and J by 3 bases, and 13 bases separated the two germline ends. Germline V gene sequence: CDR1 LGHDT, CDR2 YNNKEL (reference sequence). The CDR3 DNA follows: TGTGCCAGCAGCCCCGACCTAAACTTCTACGAGCAGTACTTC. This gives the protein CASSPDLNFYEQYF.

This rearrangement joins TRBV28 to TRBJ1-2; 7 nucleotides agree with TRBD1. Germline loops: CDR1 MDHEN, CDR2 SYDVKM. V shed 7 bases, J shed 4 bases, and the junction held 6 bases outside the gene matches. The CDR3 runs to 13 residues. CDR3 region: CASTLTGVYGYTF. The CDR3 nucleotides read TGTGCCAGCACTCTCACAGGGGTCTATGGCTACACCTTC.

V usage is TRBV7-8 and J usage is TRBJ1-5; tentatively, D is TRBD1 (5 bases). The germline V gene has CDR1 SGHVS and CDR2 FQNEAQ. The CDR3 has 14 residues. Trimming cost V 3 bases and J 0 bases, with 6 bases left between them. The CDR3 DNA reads TGTGCCAGCAGCTTGACAGTTAGCAATCAGCCCCAGCATTTT. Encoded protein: CASSLTVSNQPQHF.

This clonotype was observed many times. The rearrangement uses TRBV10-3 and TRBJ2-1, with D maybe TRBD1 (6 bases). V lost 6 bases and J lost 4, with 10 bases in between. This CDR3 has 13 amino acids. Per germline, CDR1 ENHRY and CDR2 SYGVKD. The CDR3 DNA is TGTGCCATCAGCCGGGACACGTACAATGAGCAGTTCTTC. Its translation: CAISRDTYNEQFF.

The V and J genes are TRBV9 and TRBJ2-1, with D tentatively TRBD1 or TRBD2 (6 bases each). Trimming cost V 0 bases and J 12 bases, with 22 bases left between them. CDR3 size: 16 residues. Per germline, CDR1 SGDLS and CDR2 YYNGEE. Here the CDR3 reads CASSVGHNREVLGQFF. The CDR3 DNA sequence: TGTGCCAGCAGCGTAGGGCATAACAGGGAGGTACTCGGGCAGTTCTTC.

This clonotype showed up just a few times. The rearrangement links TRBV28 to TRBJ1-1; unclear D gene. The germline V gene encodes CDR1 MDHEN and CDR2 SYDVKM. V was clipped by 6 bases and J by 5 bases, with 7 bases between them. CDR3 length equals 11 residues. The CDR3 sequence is CASSDRTEAFF. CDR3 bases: TGTGCCAGCAGCGACCGGACTGAAGCTTTCTTT.

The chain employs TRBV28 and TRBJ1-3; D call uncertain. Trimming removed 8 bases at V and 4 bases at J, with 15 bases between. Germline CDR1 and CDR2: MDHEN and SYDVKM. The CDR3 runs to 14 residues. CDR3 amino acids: CASLRGGGGNTIYF. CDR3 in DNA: TGTGCCAGCCTTCGCGGAGGAGGCGGAAACACCATATATTTT.

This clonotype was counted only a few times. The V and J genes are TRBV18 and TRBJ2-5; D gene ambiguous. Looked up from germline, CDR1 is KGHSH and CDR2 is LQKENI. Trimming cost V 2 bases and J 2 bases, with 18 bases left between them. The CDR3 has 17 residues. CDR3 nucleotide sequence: TGTGCCAGCTCACCAGGAGTGTCTACCCGATTACAAGAGACCCAGTACTTC. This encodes CASSPGVSTRLQETQYF.

The CDR3 coding sequence is TGCAGCGTTGAAGTATCCAGCGGGGGGCCACTTGAGCAGTTCTTC. The encoded protein is CSVEVSSGGPLEQFF. V is TRBV29-1 and J is TRBJ2-1; TRBD2 matches at 9 bases. CDR1 is SQVTM, CDR2 ANQGSEA, per germline. This CDR3 contains 15 residues. Losses at the gene ends were 1 base for V and 9 bases for J; bases not matched to a gene: 10.

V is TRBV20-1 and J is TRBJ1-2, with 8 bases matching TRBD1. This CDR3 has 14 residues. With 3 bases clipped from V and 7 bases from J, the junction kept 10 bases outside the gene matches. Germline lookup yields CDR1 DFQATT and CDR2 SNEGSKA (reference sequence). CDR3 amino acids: CSASNPGGSSGYTF. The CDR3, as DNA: TGCAGTGCTAGTAATCCAGGGGGCTCGTCTGGCTACACCTTC.

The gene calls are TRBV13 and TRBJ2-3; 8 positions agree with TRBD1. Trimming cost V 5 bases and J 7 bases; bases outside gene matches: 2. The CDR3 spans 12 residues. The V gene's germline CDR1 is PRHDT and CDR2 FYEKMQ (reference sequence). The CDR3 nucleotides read TGTGCCAGCAGCCGGACAGGGAATACGCAGTATTTT. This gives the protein CASSRTGNTQYF.

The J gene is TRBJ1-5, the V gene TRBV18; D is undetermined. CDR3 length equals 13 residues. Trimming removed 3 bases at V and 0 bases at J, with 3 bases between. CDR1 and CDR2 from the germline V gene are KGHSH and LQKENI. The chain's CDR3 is CASSPNSNQPQHF. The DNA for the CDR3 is TGTGCCAGCTCACCCAATAGCAATCAGCCCCAGCATTTT.

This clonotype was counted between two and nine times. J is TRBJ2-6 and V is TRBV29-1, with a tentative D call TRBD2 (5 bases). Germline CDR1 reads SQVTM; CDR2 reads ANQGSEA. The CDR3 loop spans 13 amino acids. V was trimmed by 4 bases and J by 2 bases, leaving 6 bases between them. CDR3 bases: TGCAGCGTTGCCGGGGCTGGGGCCAACGTCCTGACTTTC. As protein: CSVAGAGANVLTF.

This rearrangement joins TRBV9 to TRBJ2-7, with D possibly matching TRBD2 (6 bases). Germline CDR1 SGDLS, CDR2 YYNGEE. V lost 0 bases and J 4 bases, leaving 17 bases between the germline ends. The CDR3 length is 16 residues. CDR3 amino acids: CASSVEIRTIPYEQYF. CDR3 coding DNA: TGTGCCAGCAGCGTAGAGATTCGGACTATCCCATACGAGCAGTACTTC. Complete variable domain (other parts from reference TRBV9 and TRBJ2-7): DSGVTQTPKHLITATGQRVTLRCSPRSGDLSVYWYQQSLDQGLQFLIQYYNGEERAKGNILERFSAQQFPDLHSELNLSSLELGDSALYFCASSVEIRTIPYEQYFGPGTRLTVT.

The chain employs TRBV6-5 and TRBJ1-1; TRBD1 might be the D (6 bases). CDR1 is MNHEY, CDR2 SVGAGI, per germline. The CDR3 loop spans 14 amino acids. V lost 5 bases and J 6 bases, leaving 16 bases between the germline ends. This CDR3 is CASSMGRGYSEAFF. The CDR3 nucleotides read TGTGCCAGCAGTATGGGGAGGGGGTACTCTGAAGCTTTCTTT.

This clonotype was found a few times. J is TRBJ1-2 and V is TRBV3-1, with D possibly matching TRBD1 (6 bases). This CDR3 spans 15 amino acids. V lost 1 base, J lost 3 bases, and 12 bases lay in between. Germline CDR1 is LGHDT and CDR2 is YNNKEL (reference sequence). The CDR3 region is CASSQGGQTYYGYTF. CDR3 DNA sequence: TGTGCCAGCAGCCAAGGTGGACAGACTTACTATGGCTACACCTTC.

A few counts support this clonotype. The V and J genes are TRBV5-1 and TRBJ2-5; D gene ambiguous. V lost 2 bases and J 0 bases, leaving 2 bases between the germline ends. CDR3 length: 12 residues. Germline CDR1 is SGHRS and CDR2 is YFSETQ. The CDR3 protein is CASSFDQETQYF. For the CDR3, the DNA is TGCGCCAGCAGCTTCGACCAAGAGACCCAGTACTTC.

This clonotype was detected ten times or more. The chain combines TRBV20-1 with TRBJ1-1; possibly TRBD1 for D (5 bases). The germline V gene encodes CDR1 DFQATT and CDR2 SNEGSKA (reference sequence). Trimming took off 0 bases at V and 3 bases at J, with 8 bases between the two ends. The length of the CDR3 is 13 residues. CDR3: CSARDGGDTEAFF. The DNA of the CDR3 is TGCAGTGCTAGAGATGGAGGGGACACTGAAGCTTTCTTT.